The TCR beta chain described here comes from a study of blood T cell repertoires in COVID-19. The protocol was immunoSEQ multiplex PCR, while the TCRdb copy is restricted to in-frame clones and leaves out a portion. Among around 180,000 clones listed, 82% were seen once. This CDR3 is 10 amino acids long. Trimming took off 3 bases at V and 8 bases at J, with 7 bases between the two ends. Germline CDR1 and CDR2: SQVTM and ANQGSEA. This clone was counted once. The rearrangement joins TRBV29-1 to TRBJ1-2; no clear D gene. This TCR was sampled from a woman in her thirties with acute or convalescent COVID-19. Sequencing input: peripheral blood. The CDR3 loop is CSVDPPGYTF. CDR3 coding DNA: TGCAGCGTTGATCCCCCGGGCTACACCTTC. Looking up the rest from reference TRBV29-1 and TRBJ1-2 gives the full variable domain: SAVISQKPSRDICQRGTSLTIQCQVDSQVTMMFWYRQQPGQSLTLIATANQGSEATYESGFVIDKFPISRPNLTFSTLTVSNMSPEDSSIYLCSVDPPGYTFGSGTRLTVV.